A selection of T cell receptor beta chains follows, all from one sample in a study of control samples from healthy donors and cancer patients. Sequencing was performed with immunoSEQ multiplex PCR; in TCRdb, only in-frame clones are kept and a portion is missing. The table shows roughly 160,000 clones, with about 86% occurring only once. Sequenced: blood. These receptors were collected from a woman aged 25 to 39 in good health. The CDR3 runs from the conserved cysteine through the conserved F or W. A D gene is named only where the DNA matches it firmly. Size is stated for part of the rows, as once, few or many counts, or as a class when the clone is expanded.

D gene	J gene	V gene	clone size	CDR3 DNA	CDR3 protein
.	TRBJ1-3	TRBV10-3	few	TGTGCCATCAGGACAGATACTGGAAACACCATATATTTT	CAIRTDTGNTIYF
.	TRBJ2-3	TRBV6-2/TRBV6-3	.	TGTGCCAGCAGTCAGACAGAAACTCGCACAGATACGCAGTATTTT	CASSQTETRTDTQYF
.	TRBJ1-2	TRBV18	.	TGTGCCAGCTCACCAACTTCAGGGCCCCCTGGCTACACCTTC	CASSPTSGPPGYTF
TRBD2	TRBJ2-7	TRBV5-6	.	TGTGCCAGCAGCGCCTGGGGGGGCGAGCAGTACTTC	CASSAWGGEQYF
.	TRBJ2-3	TRBV24-1	.	TGTGCCACCAGGGGCCAGGGCTCAGATACGCAGTATTTT	CATRGQGSDTQYF
.	TRBJ1-1	TRBV7-9	.	TGTGCCAGCAGTCGGGACCGGGGGACTGAAGCTTTCTTT	CASSRDRGTEAFF
.	TRBJ2-7	TRBV28	.	TGTGCCAGCAGTTTAAGAGGGTTTGCCTACGAGCAGTACTTC	CASSLRGFAYEQYF
.	TRBJ1-2	TRBV21-1	.	TGTGCCAGCAGCAAAGCTTCTAGCTTCTACACACGAAACTATGGCTACACCTTC	CASSKASSFYTRNYGYTF
TRBD2	TRBJ2-2	TRBV7-6	.	TGTGCCAGCAGCAAACTAGCGGGAGGGTATACCGGGGAGCTGTTTTTT	CASSKLAGGYTGELFF
TRBD2	TRBJ2-7	TRBV5-1	.	TGCGCCAGCAGTCAAGGAGGGCGGGGGGGCCACGAGCAGTACTTC	CASSQGGRGGHEQYF
.	TRBJ2-3	TRBV28	.	TGTGCCAGCAAATTCGCCAGAAACACAGATACGCAGTATTTT	CASKFARNTDTQYF
.	TRBJ2-3	TRBV5-1	.	TGCGCCAGCAGGGTCGGGGGACAGAGCACAGATACGCAGTATTTT	CASRVGGQSTDTQYF
.	TRBJ1-3	TRBV9	.	TGTGCCAGCAGCGTATCCTTCTCTGGAAACACCATATATTTT	CASSVSFSGNTIYF
.	TRBJ1-6	TRBV5-1	.	TGCGCCAGCAGCTTGGCCCGGCAGCCGGCACCCCTCCACTTT	CASSLARQPAPLHF
.	TRBJ1-4	TRBV18	.	TGTGCCAGCTCACCACAGGGGAGCGGTGAAAAACTGTTTTTT	CASSPQGSGEKLFF
TRBD1	TRBJ2-5	TRBV28	.	TGTGCCAGCAGTTCTTGGGACAGCCGCCAAGAGACCCAGTACTTC	CASSSWDSRQETQYF
.	TRBJ1-6	TRBV19	many	TGTGCCAGTAGTCCCGACAGTCATAATTCACCCCTCCACTTT	CASSPDSHNSPLHF
TRBD1	TRBJ2-3	TRBV29-1	once	TGCAGCGTCCTGGGGGACAGAGTAACAGCTAGCACAGATACGCAGTATTTT	CSVLGDRVTASTDTQYF
.	TRBJ1-2	TRBV19	.	TGTGCCAGTAGTCCACAACAGGAAATCTCTGGCTACACCTTC	CASSPQQEISGYTF
.	TRBJ1-2	TRBV19	few	TGTGCCAGTGGTACAGGGTATGGCTACACCTTC	CASGTGYGYTF
.	TRBJ2-7	TRBV9	.	TGTGCCAGCAGCGTAGGGGTCTCCTACGAGCAGTACTTC	CASSVGVSYEQYF
.	TRBJ1-5	TRBV28	.	TGTGCCAGCAGTCCCCAGGACGGCGTAGGGCCCCAGCATTTT	CASSPQDGVGPQHF
TRBD1	TRBJ2-5	TRBV6-6	.	TGTGCCAGCAGGCGAACCTCCGGGACAGGGGGGGAAACCCAGTACTTC	CASRRTSGTGGETQYF
.	TRBJ2-7	TRBV3-1/TRBV3-2	.	TGTGCCAGCAGCTTCGCACAATCCTACGAGCAGTACTTC	CASSFAQSYEQYF
.	TRBJ2-3	TRBV7-6	once	TGTGCCAGCAGCCGATCAGGAGGGGGCACAGATACGCAGTATTTT	CASSRSGGGTDTQYF
.	TRBJ1-2	TRBV5-1	.	TGCGCCAGCAGCTTGGGACCGAGTTACACCTTC	CASSLGPSYTF
TRBD1	TRBJ1-1	TRBV29-1	.	TGCAGCGGTGGACAGGGGGGGAACACTGAAGCTTTCTTT	CSGGQGGNTEAFF
.	TRBJ2-2	TRBV6-5	.	TGTGCCAGCAGCCCGGGACAATACACCGGGGAGCTGTTTTTT	CASSPGQYTGELFF
.	TRBJ1-1	TRBV27	.	TGTGCCAGCAGTTTAGGGCGGCGGCCTGAAGCTTTCTTT	CASSLGRRPEAFF
.	TRBJ2-5	TRBV3-1/TRBV3-2	.	TGTGCCAGCGAGGAGGGGGACGGGATGGAGACCCAGTACTTC	CASEEGDGMETQYF
TRBD2	TRBJ2-3	TRBV5-1	.	TGCGCCAGCAGCCCCGGGACTAGCGGGGGGAGGGGAGATACGCAGTATTTT	CASSPGTSGGRGDTQYF
.	TRBJ2-7	TRBV6-6	.	TGTGCCAGCAGCCACCAGCCCTACGAGCAGTACTTC	CASSHQPYEQYF
TRBD2	TRBJ2-7	TRBV19	once	TGTGCCAGTAGTAAGCTAGCGGGGGCCTACGAGCAGTACTTC	CASSKLAGAYEQYF
TRBD1	TRBJ2-7	TRBV24-1	.	TGTGCCACCAGTCCAGGGGGCTACGAGCAGTACTTC	CATSPGGYEQYF
TRBD1	TRBJ1-2	TRBV4-1	.	TGCGCCAGCAGCCGCGACAGGGGGGAAGGCTACACCTTC	CASSRDRGEGYTF
.	TRBJ1-1	TRBV5-4	.	TGTGCCAGCACGCCTAGGGGGGATCTTGGCACTGAAGCTTTCTTT	CASTPRGDLGTEAFF
.	TRBJ1-6	TRBV5-1	once	TGCGCCAGCAGCTTGGGGCAGGTCGATTCACCCCTCCACTTT	CASSLGQVDSPLHF
.	TRBJ1-3	TRBV7-9	.	TGTGCCAGCAGCTCAGGGGCTGGAAACTCTGGAAACACCATATATTTT	CASSSGAGNSGNTIYF
.	TRBJ1-6	TRBV10-3	.	TGTGCCATGAGACAGGAAGATAATTCACCCCTCCACTTT	CAMRQEDNSPLHF
.	TRBJ1-2	TRBV7-6	.	TGTGCCAGCAGCTTAATGGCTAGCGGGGCTAACTATGGCTACACCTTC	CASSLMASGANYGYTF
.	TRBJ2-7	TRBV27	.	TGTGCCAGCAGTTCCCCTACAGAGCAGTACTTC	CASSSPTEQYF
.	TRBJ1-5	TRBV6-1	.	TGTGCCAGCAGTGAAGTTGGTCGGGGCAATCAGCCCCAGCATTTT	CASSEVGRGNQPQHF
TRBD1	TRBJ2-4	TRBV5-6	.	TGTGCCAGCAGCGTCGGGACAGGGCTAAACATTCAGTACTTC	CASSVGTGLNIQYF
.	TRBJ2-1	TRBV4-1	.	TGCGCCAGCAGCGATAACCGGGACTCCGGTAACAATGAGCAGTTCTTC	CASSDNRDSGNNEQFF
TRBD1	TRBJ1-1	TRBV30	.	TGTGCCTGCCCAACAGGGGGCACTGAAGCTTTCTTT	CACPTGGTEAFF
.	TRBJ1-2	TRBV2	.	TGTGCCAGCAGTGAGACCCGTACTACCTATGGCTACACCTTC	CASSETRTTYGYTF
TRBD1	TRBJ1-3	TRBV7-9	.	TGTGCCAGCAGCCCTACGGACAGGGGGCCTGGAAACACCATATATTTT	CASSPTDRGPGNTIYF
TRBD1	TRBJ2-7	TRBV7-2	.	TGTGCCAGCAGCTTGGACAGGAATGCGTACGAGCAGTACTTC	CASSLDRNAYEQYF
.	TRBJ1-1	TRBV9	.	TGTGCCAGCAGCGCGACAGGTATCACTGAAGCTTTCTTT	CASSATGITEAFF
TRBD2	TRBJ2-3	TRBV4-1	.	TGCGCCAGCAGCCAAGAGTCCCTAAGCGGGGGGGTCCCTAGCACAGATACGCAGTATTTT	CASSQESLSGGVPSTDTQYF
TRBD1	TRBJ2-6	TRBV24-1	.	TGTGCCACCAGTGATCGCCGGGACAGGTACTCTGGGGCCAACGTCCTGACTTTC	CATSDRRDRYSGANVLTF
.	TRBJ2-7	TRBV5-1	.	TGCGCCAGCAGCTTGGGTCCAGGGAACTACGAGCAGTACTTC	CASSLGPGNYEQYF
TRBD1	TRBJ2-7	TRBV5-1	once	TGCGCCAGCAGCCCCCCGGGACAGGGTCCGGACGAGCAGTACTTC	CASSPPGQGPDEQYF